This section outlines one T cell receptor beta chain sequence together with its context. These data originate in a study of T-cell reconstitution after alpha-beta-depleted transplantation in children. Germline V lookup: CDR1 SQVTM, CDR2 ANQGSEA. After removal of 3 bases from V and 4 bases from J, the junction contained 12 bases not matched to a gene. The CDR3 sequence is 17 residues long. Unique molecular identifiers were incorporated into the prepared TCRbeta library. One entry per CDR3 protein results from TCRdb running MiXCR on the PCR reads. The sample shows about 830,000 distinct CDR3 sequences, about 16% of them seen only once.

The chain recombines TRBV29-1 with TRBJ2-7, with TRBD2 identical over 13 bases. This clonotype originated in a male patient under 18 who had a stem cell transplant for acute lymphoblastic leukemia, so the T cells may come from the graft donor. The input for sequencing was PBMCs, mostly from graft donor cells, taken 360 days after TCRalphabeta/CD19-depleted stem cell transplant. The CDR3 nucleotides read TGCAGCGTTGAGAAGACTAGCGGGAGGATGAGGCCGTACGAGCAGTACTTC. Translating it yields CSVEKTSGRMRPYEQYF.